The following is a T cell receptor beta chain sequence with its context. The record originates from a study of T cells after somatic rescue of genetic block. Clones were sequenced by immunoSEQ multiplex PCR, and TCRdb holds only the in-frame ones, with some missing. The sample includes about 110,000 clones, about 90% of them seen just once. The CDR3 spans 11 residues. Per germline, CDR1 MNHEY and CDR2 SVGAGI. This TCR derives from a woman aged 18-29 years. The V gene is TRBV6-5, the J gene TRBJ2-5; tentatively, D is TRBD2 (7 bases). The sequenced sample consisted of peripheral blood mononuclear cells (PBMCs). The CDR3 bases are TGTTTCACAGGGCGGGGGGAGACCCAGTACTTC. Translating it yields CFTGRGETQYF.